The present TCR beta chain was sequenced within a study of T cell responses to AZD1222 COVID-19 vaccine. TCRdb keeps only in-frame clones here, not all; method: immunoSEQ multiplex PCR. The sample comprises roughly 120,000 clones, approximately 86% of which are singletons, and approximately 5.5% rests with the top ten. Remarks on this clone: The antigen is unknown.

The CDR3 contains 14 residues. The germline V gene encodes CDR1 LNHDA and CDR2 SQIVND (reference sequence). Deletions cut 1 base from V and 1 base from J, with 7 bases between. Findings and caveats of the study: Spike-specific TCR breadth and depth grew following two AZD1222 doses. There were repertoire samples only from the period after the peak T cell response. Donors were mostly white British, more females; clonal diversity possibly underestimated.

This sequence was found in an adult in good health. The J gene is TRBJ1-1, the V gene TRBV19; no clear D gene. Sequenced material: peripheral blood, taken on day 0 of AZD1222 vaccination. CDR3 sequence: CASSIGPQNTEAFF. The CDR3 bases are TGTGCCAGTAGTATAGGACCACAGAACACTGAAGCTTTCTTT.